These T cell receptor beta chains were read from a single sample in a study of early T cells in non-severe SARS-CoV-2 infection. TCRdb processed the 5' RACE reads anew with MiXCR; each CDR3 protein has one entry. The table shows some 62,000 distinct CDR3 sequences, with about 9.3% occurring only once. Input material: whole blood. These receptors were collected from an adult who was a healthcare worker with PCR-confirmed SARS-CoV-2 infection or an uninfected control (not recorded which). Each CDR3 is given with its conserved first and last residue. D genes are given only for firm matches. Rows may omit the clone size; those that give it use once, few, many or a size class.

V gene: TRBV10-3
clone size: few
D gene: NA
J gene: TRBJ2-5
CDR3 protein: CAITPRVLTSGETQYF
CDR3 DNA: TGTGCCATCACCCCACGCGTGCTTACGTCGGGGGAGACCCAGTACTTC

V gene: TRBV2
clone size: few
D gene: NA
J gene: TRBJ2-3
CDR3 protein: CASSSYDRFSDTQYF
CDR3 DNA: TGTGCCAGCAGTTCCTACGACAGATTTTCAGATACGCAGTATTTT

V gene: TRBV9
clone size: few
D gene: NA
J gene: TRBJ1-3
CDR3 protein: CASSPRQGWSGNTIYF
CDR3 DNA: TGTGCCAGCAGCCCTAGGCAGGGCTGGTCTGGAAACACCATATATTTT

V gene: TRBV4-1
clone size: NA
D gene: TRBD1
J gene: TRBJ1-1
CDR3 protein: CASSHAGTVNTEAFF
CDR3 DNA: TGCGCCAGCAGCCACGCGGGGACAGTGAACACTGAAGCTTTCTTT

V gene: TRBV9
clone size: NA
D gene: TRBD1
J gene: TRBJ1-6
CDR3 protein: CASSGGTVNSPLHF
CDR3 DNA: TGTGCCAGCAGCGGGGGGACAGTGAATTCACCCCTCCACTTT

V gene: TRBV18
clone size: many
D gene: NA
J gene: TRBJ2-1
CDR3 protein: CASSPRRGQGYNEQFF
CDR3 DNA: TGTGCCAGCTCACCACGGCGGGGGCAGGGATACAATGAGCAGTTCTTC

V gene: TRBV4-1
clone size: NA
D gene: TRBD1
J gene: TRBJ2-1
CDR3 protein: CASSLRGTESYEQFF
CDR3 DNA: TGCGCCAGCAGCCTGAGGGGGACAGAATCATATGAGCAGTTCTTC

V gene: TRBV6-6
clone size: few
D gene: TRBD1
J gene: TRBJ2-5
CDR3 protein: CAKWTGAIQETQYF
CDR3 DNA: TGTGCCAAATGGACAGGGGCTATCCAAGAGACCCAGTACTTC

V gene: TRBV10-2
clone size: few
D gene: NA
J gene: TRBJ2-2
CDR3 protein: CASTSSAGARNTGELFF
CDR3 DNA: TGCGCCAGCACCTCGTCAGCTGGGGCTCGGAACACCGGGGAGCTGTTTTTT

V gene: TRBV20-1
clone size: few
D gene: NA
J gene: TRBJ1-5
CDR3 protein: CSARLGQVPGQPQHF
CDR3 DNA: TGCAGTGCTAGATTGGGGCAGGTCCCAGGGCAGCCCCAGCATTTT

V gene: TRBV6-4
clone size: NA
D gene: NA
J gene: TRBJ2-5
CDR3 protein: CASSLGQTQGTQYF
CDR3 DNA: TGTGCCAGCAGTCTAGGACAGACCCAGGGGACCCAGTACTTC

V gene: TRBV5-1
clone size: many
D gene: TRBD1
J gene: TRBJ1-2
CDR3 protein: CASRPPGTGNYGYTF
CDR3 DNA: TGCGCCAGCAGACCCCCCGGGACAGGGAACTATGGCTACACCTTC

V gene: TRBV7-2
clone size: many
D gene: TRBD1
J gene: TRBJ1-5
CDR3 protein: CASSLLEGANQPQHF
CDR3 DNA: TGTGCCAGCAGCTTGTTGGAGGGGGCGAATCAGCCCCAGCATTTT

V gene: TRBV6-1
clone size: few
D gene: NA
J gene: TRBJ1-2
CDR3 protein: CASSEAMGGGSYGYTF
CDR3 DNA: TGTGCCAGCAGTGAAGCCATGGGGGGCGGGAGCTATGGCTACACCTTC

V gene: TRBV15
clone size: few
D gene: NA
J gene: TRBJ2-3
CDR3 protein: CATSRPTDPPDTQYF
CDR3 DNA: TGTGCCACCAGCAGACCGACGGATCCTCCAGATACGCAGTATTTT

V gene: TRBV7-8
clone size: NA
D gene: NA
J gene: TRBJ1-4
CDR3 protein: CASSKSGANEKLFF
CDR3 DNA: TGTGCCAGCAGCAAATCAGGGGCTAATGAAAAACTGTTTTTT

V gene: TRBV7-3
clone size: NA
D gene: TRBD2
J gene: TRBJ2-1
CDR3 protein: CASSPQTSGYNEQFF
CDR3 DNA: TGTGCCAGCAGCCCACAGACTAGCGGGTACAATGAGCAGTTCTTC

V gene: TRBV19
clone size: few
D gene: NA
J gene: TRBJ2-5
CDR3 protein: CASSILPGAAQYF
CDR3 DNA: TGTGCCAGTAGTATCTTGCCAGGGGCGGCCCAGTACTTC

V gene: TRBV20-1
clone size: few
D gene: NA
J gene: TRBJ2-5
CDR3 protein: CSRAAGLQETQYF
CDR3 DNA: TGCAGTCGAGCTGCGGGGCTCCAAGAGACCCAGTACTTC

V gene: TRBV5-5
clone size: NA
D gene: TRBD1
J gene: TRBJ1-2
CDR3 protein: CASSTAGTANYGYTF
CDR3 DNA: TGTGCCAGCAGCACGGCCGGGACAGCTAACTATGGCTACACCTTC

V gene: TRBV7-2
clone size: few
D gene: NA
J gene: TRBJ2-2
CDR3 protein: CASSLMGRANTGELFF
CDR3 DNA: TGTGCCAGCAGCTTAATGGGCAGGGCGAACACCGGGGAGCTGTTTTTT

V gene: TRBV20-1
clone size: many
D gene: TRBD1
J gene: TRBJ1-1
CDR3 protein: CSAGDRTGAREAFF
CDR3 DNA: TGCAGTGCCGGTGATAGGACAGGGGCCAGAGAAGCTTTCTTT

V gene: TRBV7-8
clone size: few
D gene: NA
J gene: TRBJ1-2
CDR3 protein: CASSTDTVNYGYTF
CDR3 DNA: TGTGCCAGCAGCACGGATACAGTTAACTATGGCTACACCTTC

V gene: TRBV5-1
clone size: NA
D gene: NA
J gene: TRBJ2-3
CDR3 protein: CASSSHSGTDTQYF
CDR3 DNA: TGCGCCAGCAGCTCGCATTCCGGCACAGATACGCAGTATTTT

V gene: TRBV6-1
clone size: NA
D gene: TRBD1
J gene: TRBJ1-5
CDR3 protein: CASTPGQVAQPQHF
CDR3 DNA: TGTGCCAGCACCCCGGGACAGGTTGCGCAGCCCCAGCATTTT

V gene: TRBV20-1
clone size: many
D gene: NA
J gene: TRBJ2-3
CDR3 protein: CSASRSWDTDTQYF
CDR3 DNA: TGCAGTGCTAGCCGGTCTTGGGACACAGATACGCAGTATTTT

V gene: TRBV6-1
clone size: many
D gene: NA
J gene: TRBJ1-5
CDR3 protein: CASSELWDLGQPQHF
CDR3 DNA: TGTGCCAGCAGTGAACTCTGGGACCTCGGTCAGCCCCAGCATTTT

V gene: TRBV6-1
clone size: NA
D gene: NA
J gene: TRBJ1-1
CDR3 protein: CASSEWGYTEAFF
CDR3 DNA: TGTGCCAGCAGTGAATGGGGGTACACTGAAGCTTTCTTT

V gene: TRBV9
clone size: NA
D gene: NA
J gene: TRBJ1-2
CDR3 protein: CASSVEGYGYTF
CDR3 DNA: TGTGCCAGCAGCGTAGAGGGTTATGGCTACACCTTC

V gene: TRBV7-2
clone size: NA
D gene: NA
J gene: TRBJ2-2
CDR3 protein: CASSFQRSNTGELFF
CDR3 DNA: TGTGCCAGCAGCTTCCAGCGGTCGAACACCGGGGAGCTGTTTTTT

V gene: TRBV5-6
clone size: few
D gene: NA
J gene: TRBJ1-3
CDR3 protein: CASSREYSGNTIYF
CDR3 DNA: TGTGCCAGCAGCCGAGAATACTCTGGAAACACCATATATTTT

V gene: TRBV27
clone size: NA
D gene: NA
J gene: TRBJ2-3
CDR3 protein: CASSLTGTYAKDTQYF
CDR3 DNA: TGTGCCAGCAGTTTAACCGGGACCTACGCGAAAGATACGCAGTATTTT